Below, 31 T cell receptor beta chains from the same sample are listed, as sequenced in a study of T cells in Graves' hyperthyroidism and ophthalmopathy. It was RNA transcripts that yielded the amplified TCR beta CDR3 regions. HTBI primers were the set used in a first-round RT-PCR of the TCR CDR3. MiXCR was run by TCRdb on the multiplex PCR reads, yielding one entry per CDR3 protein. The profile shows nearly 600,000 distinct CDR3 sequences, 12% to 15% of them singletons. What was sequenced was blood. The receptor set was obtained from a woman aged 18-29 years with Graves' ophthalmopathy.

The chain links TRBV27 to TRBJ2-7; D might be TRBD1 or TRBD2, each matching 5 bases. Trimming removed 8 bases at V and 2 bases at J, with 28 bases between. The CDR3 extends over 18 amino acids. The germline V gene has CDR1 MNHEY and CDR2 SMNVEV (reference sequence). The CDR3 spells CASSPRAPAGALTYEQYF. CDR3 sequence (DNA): TGTGCCAGCTCACCCCGGGCCCCAGCCGGGGCCCTAACCTACGAGCAGTACTTC.

This clonotype was seen more than once but under ten times. The chain recombines TRBV5-1 with TRBJ2-3; D possibly matches TRBD1 or TRBD2 (5 bases each). The V gene lost 4 bases and the J gene lost 3 bases, with 15 bases spanning the gap. CDR3 size: 15 residues. Germline CDR1 is SGHRS and CDR2 is YFSETQ. The CDR3 loop reads CASSHGQGDTDTQYF. The CDR3 DNA follows: TGCGCCAGCAGCCACGGGCAGGGAGATACAGATACGCAGTATTTT.

This clonotype came up many times. This sequence joins TRBV7-2 and TRBJ2-1; 9 bases are a match to TRBD2. CDR3 size: 15 residues. From germline, CDR1 is SGHTA and CDR2 FQGNSA. Germline trimming cut 3 bases from V and 2 bases from J; bases unmatched to any gene: 2. The CDR3 here is CASSFQREAYNEQFF. Written as DNA, the CDR3 is TGTGCCAGCAGCTTCCAGCGGGAGGCCTACAATGAGCAGTTCTTC.

This clonotype was found many times. The chain is built from TRBV3-1 and TRBJ1-3, with D possibly TRBD1 on 6 matching bases. The CDR3 is made up of 14 amino acids. V was pared by 5 bases and J by 2 bases, with 10 bases between. CDR1 is LGHDT, CDR2 YNNKEL, per germline (reference sequence). The CDR3 sequence is CASSTGSTGNTIYF. CDR3 nucleotide sequence: TGTGCCAGCAGCACAGGGTCTACTGGAAACACCATATATTTT.

The table lists this clonotype with many counts. The chain combines TRBV3-1 with TRBJ2-7; a weak D match, TRBD1 (5 bases). V lost 5 bases and J 0 bases, leaving 17 bases between the germline ends. The CDR3 contains 16 residues. Germline CDR1 reads LGHDT; CDR2 reads YNNKEL (reference sequence). The CDR3 is CASSFQGQGSSYEQYF. The CDR3 DNA follows: TGTGCCAGCAGCTTCCAAGGGCAGGGTTCCTCCTACGAGCAGTACTTC.

This clonotype has at least ten counts. This chain joins TRBV11-3 and TRBJ2-3; D is perhaps TRBD2 (5 bases). The V end lost 3 bases, the J end lost 2 bases, and 9 bases lay between the germline ends. CDR3 size: 14 residues. Germline CDR1 is SGHNT and CDR2 is YENEEA. DNA for the CDR3: TGTGCCAGCAGCTTCGGACTGGACACAGATACGCAGTATTTT. Translation: CASSFGLDTDTQYF.

At least ten counts were recorded for this clonotype. V is TRBV4-1 and J is TRBJ1-4; 7 bases line up with TRBD1. In germline, CDR1 is MGHRA, CDR2 YSYEKL. The V gene end was trimmed by 1 base and the J gene end by 5 bases; junction bases not matched to a gene: 4. CDR3 length: 15 amino acids. The chain's CDR3 is CASSQVEGANEKLFF. CDR3 DNA: TGCGCCAGCAGCCAAGTGGAGGGGGCAAATGAAAAACTGTTTTTT.

The chain uses TRBV19 and TRBJ2-2, with D perhaps TRBD2 (6 bases). In germline, CDR1 is LNHDA, CDR2 SQIVND (reference sequence). V shed 7 bases and J shed 3 bases, with 12 bases lying between them. The CDR3 loop spans 14 amino acids. In DNA, the CDR3 is TGTGCCAGTATGGACGGACTATACACCGGGGAGCTGTTTTTT. It encodes CASMDGLYTGELFF. Full variable domain (outside the CDR3, taken from reference TRBV19 and TRBJ2-2): DGGITQSPKYLFRKEGQNVTLSCEQNLNHDAMYWYRQDPGQGLRLIYYSQIVNDFQKGDIAEGYSVSREKKESFPLTVTSAQKNPTAFYLCASMDGLYTGELFFGEGSRLTVL.

This clonotype was found many times. V and J are TRBV6-1 and TRBJ2-4; D might be TRBD1 or TRBD2, each matching 6 bases. Germline V gene data show CDR1 as MNHNS and CDR2 as SASEGT. The CDR3 sequence is 15 residues long. V was pared by 6 bases and J by 3 bases, with 15 bases between. The CDR3: CASSAMGGGKNIQYF. The CDR3 nucleotides are TGTGCCAGCAGCGCCATGGGGGGCGGCAAAAACATTCAGTACTTC.

This clonotype was picked up many times. The chain employs TRBV6-1 and TRBJ1-5; D is unresolved. CDR1 is MNHNS and CDR2 is SASEGT in the germline V gene. The CDR3 is 15 amino acids. V lost 7 bases, J lost 0 bases, and 13 bases lay in between. The CDR3 coding sequence is TGTGCCAGCAATGGTTGCTCGTATAGCAATCAGCCCCAGCATTTT. Its protein product is CASNGCSYSNQPQHF.

At least ten counts were recorded for this clonotype. V and J are TRBV18 and TRBJ1-6; 9 bases match TRBD1. This CDR3 spans 14 amino acids. With V trimmed by 3 bases and J by 8 bases, 2 bases remained unmatched. Germline-derived CDR1 and CDR2 are KGHSH and LQKENI. CDR3 residues: CASSPTGGDSPLHF. The DNA for the CDR3 is TGTGCCAGCTCACCGACAGGGGGGGATTCACCCCTCCACTTT.

This clonotype was observed a few times. The chain couples TRBV6-1 to TRBJ2-5, with D maybe TRBD1 (6 bases). The V and J ends lost 6 bases and 5 bases respectively, with 13 bases between them. The CDR3 has 13 amino acids. CDR1 and CDR2 (germline): MNHNS, SASEGT. The chain's CDR3 is CASRPWTVETQYF. The CDR3 DNA sequence: TGTGCCAGCAGACCTTGGACAGTGGAGACCCAGTACTTC.

This clonotype has ten or more counts. The chain carries TRBV5-1 and TRBJ2-7, with a weak D call TRBD2 (6 bases). V was shortened by 6 bases and J by 3 bases, with 25 bases between the two germline ends. CDR3 length: 17 residues. CDR1 and CDR2 from the germline V gene are SGHRS and YFSETQ. CDR3 DNA: TGCGCCAGCAAACGAAACCCATGGGAGGTTGCCGACTACGAGCAGTACTTC. This codes for CASKRNPWEVADYEQYF.

This clonotype was counted at least ten times. The V gene is TRBV28, the J gene TRBJ2-5; TRBD2 matches at 9 bases. The CDR3 sequence is 15 residues long. Germline V gene lookup returns CDR1 MDHEN and CDR2 SYDVKM. The trim removed 3 bases at V and 13 bases at J, leaving 15 bases unmatched. CDR3 sequence: CASSLTTSGDGGRYF. CDR3 nucleotide sequence: TGTGCCAGCAGTTTGACGACTAGCGGTGATGGAGGTCGGTACTTC.

There are many counts of this clonotype. The gene calls are TRBV6-6 and TRBJ2-7; 8 bases map to TRBD1. Germline assignment: CDR1 MNHNY and CDR2 SVGAGI (reference sequence). The CDR3 runs 17 residues. V was clipped by 0 bases and J by 2 bases; unmatched bases: 9. CDR3 sequence reads: CASSYSMVGTGTYEQYF. As DNA, the CDR3 is TGTGCCAGCAGTTACTCGATGGTAGGGACAGGTACCTACGAGCAGTACTTC.

Ten or more counts support this clonotype. The CDR3 DNA reads TGTGCCAGCAGCCAATTCTCCGGGACTAGCGGGAGATTAAACGAGCAGTACTTC. Translating it yields CASSQFSGTSGRLNEQYF. This chain links TRBV3-1 with TRBJ2-7; 14 nucleotides match TRBD2. Germline-derived CDR1 and CDR2 are LGHDT and YNNKEL (reference sequence). This CDR3 spans 18 amino acids. J lost 5 bases, V lost 2 bases, and 11 bases had no gene match.

This clonotype was counted many times. The gene calls are TRBV20-1 and TRBJ2-7; 13 bases fit TRBD2. Germline-derived CDR1 and CDR2 are DFQATT and SNEGSKA (reference sequence). Germline trimming cut 5 bases from V and 2 bases from J; bases unmatched to any gene: 15. The CDR3 runs 18 residues. The CDR3 region has the DNA TGCAGTGCTTGGCTGTGGGGGACTAGCGGGAAAATCACCTACGAGCAGTACTTC. Amino acid sequence: CSAWLWGTSGKITYEQYF.

The V call is TRBV6-2 or TRBV6-3, the J call TRBJ2-7; weak D call: TRBD1 (7 bases). Trimming cost V 5 bases and J 0 bases, with 14 bases left between them. The CDR3 sequence is 15 residues long. Germline V CDR1 and CDR2: MNHEY, SVGEGT. CDR3 residues: CASSGGTDSSYEQYF. CDR3 sequence (DNA): TGTGCCAGCAGTGGCGGGACAGACAGCTCCTACGAGCAGTACTTC.

This clonotype turned up a few times. This chain links TRBV2 with TRBJ2-5; D is ambiguous. This CDR3 has 14 residues. V lost 5 bases to trimming and J lost 3 bases, with 13 bases between them. The germline gives CDR1 SNHLY, CDR2 FYNNEI. CDR3 sequence (DNA): TGTGCCAGCAGTTCTAAAGGGAAAGAAGAGACCCAGTACTTC. Translation gives CASSSKGKEETQYF.

The rearrangement joins TRBV10-3 to TRBJ2-3, with 10 bases aligning to TRBD2. J was trimmed by 2 bases and V by 5 bases; bases with no gene match: 7. The CDR3 consists of 16 residues. Germline V gives CDR1 ENHRY, CDR2 SYGVKD. For the CDR3, the DNA is TGTGCCATCAGTCAAAAGCGGGAGGGTAACACAGATACGCAGTATTTT. This encodes CAISQKREGNTDTQYF.

This chain joins TRBV11-2 and TRBJ1-4; TRBD1 might be the D (5 bases). The CDR3 extends over 15 amino acids. Germline V gene lookup returns CDR1 SGHAT and CDR2 FQNNGV. Trimming removed 2 bases at V and 7 bases at J, with 14 bases between. CDR3 nucleotide sequence: TGTGCCAGCAGCTTATCGGGGCGCGTGAGTGAAAAACTGTTTTTT. As protein: CASSLSGRVSEKLFF.

This clonotype was seen a few times. The chain links TRBV19 to TRBJ1-4; D is ambiguous. Deletions cut 3 bases from V and 5 bases from J, with 10 bases between. Germline CDR1 and CDR2: LNHDA and SQIVND (reference sequence). The CDR3 has 14 amino acids. The CDR3 coding sequence is TGTGCCAGTAGTATTGGGGAATACAATGAAAAACTGTTTTTT. The encoded protein is CASSIGEYNEKLFF.

This clonotype has at least ten counts. The chain employs TRBV6-1 and TRBJ1-2; TRBD1 is a possible D gene (5 bases). From germline, CDR1 is MNHNS and CDR2 SASEGT. The CDR3 has 15 residues. The V and J ends lost 8 bases and 5 bases respectively, with 21 bases between them. The CDR3 DNA follows: TGTGCCAGCCGGGGAGGGGCGGGCGGCGATTATGGCTACACCTTC. Residues: CASRGGAGGDYGYTF.

The chain recombines TRBV7-4 with TRBJ2-1; 7 nucleotides line up with TRBD1. Germline V lookup: CDR1 SGHVT, CDR2 SQSDAQ. The J segment lost 4 bases and the V segment lost 7 bases, leaving 4 bases of the junction unmatched. This CDR3 is 13 amino acids long. CDR3 nucleotides: TGTGCCAGCACCCAGGGACAGTACAATGAGCAGTTCTTC. Translated, it gives CASTQGQYNEQFF.

The chain has TRBV4-1 and TRBJ1-6; 8 bases match TRBD1. Germline trimming cut 4 bases from V and 11 bases from J; bases unmatched to any gene: 13. Germline-derived CDR1 and CDR2 are MGHRA and YSYEKL. The CDR3 totals 16 residues. The CDR3 region has the DNA TGCGCCAGCAGCCCCATACCGGGACAGGCAGCGACACCCCTCCACTTT. Amino acids: CASSPIPGQAATPLHF.

This clonotype was seen more than once but under ten times. The chain links TRBV9 to TRBJ2-1, with 13 bases aligning to TRBD2. Germline V gene lookup returns CDR1 SGDLS and CDR2 YYNGEE. V lost 1 base to trimming and J lost 8 bases; unmatched junction nucleotides: 9. The CDR3 has 17 residues. The CDR3 DNA sequence: TGTGCCAGCAGCGTAAAGACTAGCGGGAGGAGAAACGATGAGCAGTTCTTC. It yields the protein CASSVKTSGRRNDEQFF.

This clonotype occurred many times. The chain uses TRBV29-1 and TRBJ2-3; TRBD2 matches at 12 bases. Germline V CDR1 and CDR2: SQVTM, ANQGSEA. V dropped 1 base and J dropped 4; count of bases not matched to a gene: 6. The CDR3 is made up of 16 amino acids. For the CDR3, the DNA is TGCAGCGTTGAAGCGACTAGCGGGAGATCACCAGATACGCAGTATTTT. Protein sequence: CSVEATSGRSPDTQYF.

This clonotype appeared many times. The chain couples TRBV7-9 to TRBJ2-3, with TRBD2 matching over 9 bases. Germline CDR1 and CDR2: SEHNR and FQNEAQ (reference sequence). The CDR3 extends over 13 amino acids. The V gene end was trimmed by 5 bases and the J gene end by 5 bases; junction bases not matched to a gene: 2. CDR3 residues: CASSALAGDTQYF. DNA of the CDR3: TGTGCCAGCAGCGCACTAGCGGGAGATACGCAGTATTTT.

Concerning this clonotype itself: A read error may explain this, as a much larger clone is one base away. The J gene is TRBJ2-7, the V gene TRBV6-2 or TRBV6-3; 7 bases agree with TRBD2. Germline V CDR1 and CDR2: MNHEY, SVGEGT. The CDR3 is made up of 14 amino acids. The CDR3 loop reads CASRAGTARGEQHF. The CDR3 coding sequence is TGTGCCAGCAGGGCCGGGACCGCTCGGGGGGAGCAGCACTTC.

The chain couples TRBV19 to TRBJ2-1; 11 positions agree with TRBD2. The CDR3 extends over 15 amino acids. The ends lost 5 bases at V and 3 bases at J; junction bases unmatched: 3. Germline assignment: CDR1 LNHDA and CDR2 SQIVND (reference sequence). CDR3 region: CASSLTSGGYNEQFF. CDR3 DNA: TGTGCCAGTAGTCTAACTAGCGGGGGCTACAATGAGCAGTTCTTC.

This clonotype has at least ten counts. This sequence joins TRBV7-9 and TRBJ2-7; 7 nucleotides agree with TRBD1. This CDR3 is 15 amino acids long. The ends lost 5 bases at V and 0 bases at J; junction bases unmatched: 7. Germline V gene lookup returns CDR1 SEHNR and CDR2 FQNEAQ (reference sequence). This CDR3 is CASSMDRRPSYEQYF. For the CDR3, the DNA is TGTGCCAGCAGCATGGACAGGCGCCCCTCCTACGAGCAGTACTTC.